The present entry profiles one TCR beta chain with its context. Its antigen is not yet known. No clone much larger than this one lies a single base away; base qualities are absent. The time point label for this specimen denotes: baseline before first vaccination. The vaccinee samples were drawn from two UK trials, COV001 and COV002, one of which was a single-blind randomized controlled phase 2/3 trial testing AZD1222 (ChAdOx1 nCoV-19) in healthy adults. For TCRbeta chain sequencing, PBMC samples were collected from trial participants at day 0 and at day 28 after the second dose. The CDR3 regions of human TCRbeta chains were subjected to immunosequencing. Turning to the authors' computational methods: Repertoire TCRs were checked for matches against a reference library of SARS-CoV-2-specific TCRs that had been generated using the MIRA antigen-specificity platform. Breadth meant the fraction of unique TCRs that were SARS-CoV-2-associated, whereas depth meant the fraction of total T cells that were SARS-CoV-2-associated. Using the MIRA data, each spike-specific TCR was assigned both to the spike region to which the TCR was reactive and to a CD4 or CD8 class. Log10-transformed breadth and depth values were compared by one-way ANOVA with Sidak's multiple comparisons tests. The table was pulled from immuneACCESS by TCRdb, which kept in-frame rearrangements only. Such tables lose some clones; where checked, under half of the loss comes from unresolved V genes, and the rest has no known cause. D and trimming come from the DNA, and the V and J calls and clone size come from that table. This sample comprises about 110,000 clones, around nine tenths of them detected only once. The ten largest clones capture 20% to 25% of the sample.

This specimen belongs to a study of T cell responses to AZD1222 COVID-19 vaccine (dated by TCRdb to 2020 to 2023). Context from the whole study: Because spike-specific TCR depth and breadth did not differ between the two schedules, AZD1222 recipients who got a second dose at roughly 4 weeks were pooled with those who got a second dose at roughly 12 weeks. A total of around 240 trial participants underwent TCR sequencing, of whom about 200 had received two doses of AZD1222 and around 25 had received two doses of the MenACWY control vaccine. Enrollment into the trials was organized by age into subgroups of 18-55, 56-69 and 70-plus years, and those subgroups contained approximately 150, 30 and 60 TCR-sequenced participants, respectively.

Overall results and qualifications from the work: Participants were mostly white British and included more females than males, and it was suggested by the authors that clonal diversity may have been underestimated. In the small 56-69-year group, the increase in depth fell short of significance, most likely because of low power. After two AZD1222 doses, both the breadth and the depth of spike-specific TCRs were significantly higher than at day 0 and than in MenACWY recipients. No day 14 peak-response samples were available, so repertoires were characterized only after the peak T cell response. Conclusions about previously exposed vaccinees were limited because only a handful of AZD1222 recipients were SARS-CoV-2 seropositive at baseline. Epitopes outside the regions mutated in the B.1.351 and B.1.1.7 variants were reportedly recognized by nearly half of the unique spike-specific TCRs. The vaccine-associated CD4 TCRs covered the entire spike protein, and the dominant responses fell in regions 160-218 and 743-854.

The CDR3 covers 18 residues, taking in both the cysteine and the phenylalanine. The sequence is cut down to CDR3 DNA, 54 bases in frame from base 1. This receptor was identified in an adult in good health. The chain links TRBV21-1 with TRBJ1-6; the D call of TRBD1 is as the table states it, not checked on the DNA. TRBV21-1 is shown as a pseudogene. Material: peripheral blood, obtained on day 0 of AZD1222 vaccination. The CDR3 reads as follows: CASSKAGQGYFRRSPLHF. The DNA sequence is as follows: TGTGCCAGCAGCAAAGCGGGACAGGGTTATTTTAGGCGGTCACCCCTCCACTTT.